Below, 21 T cell receptor beta chains from the same sample are listed, as sequenced in a study of cytotoxic CD8 clonotypes in ibrutinib-treated CLL. Assay used: immunoSEQ multiplex PCR; TCRdb lists only in-frame clones, some missing. This sample has around 150,000 clones, with over 75% found just once. The sample was PBMCs, taken after 36 months of ibrutinib treatment. These receptors were collected from a human donor with chronic lymphocytic leukemia.

This clone has just a few counts. The chain joins TRBV2 to TRBJ1-6; 8 bases are a match to TRBD1. Germline loops: CDR1 SNHLY, CDR2 FYNNEI. The CDR3 totals 15 residues. Losses at the gene ends were 5 bases for V and 9 bases for J; bases not matched to a gene: 9. In DNA form, the CDR3 reads TGTGCCAGCAGTCCAAGGACAGGGATAACTTCACCCCTCCACTTT. Residues: CASSPRTGITSPLHF.

The J gene is TRBJ1-4, the V gene TRBV6-1; TRBD1 is a possible D gene (6 bases). V lost 0 bases, J lost 3 bases, and 14 bases lay in between. The CDR3 covers 17 residues. Germline V CDR1 and CDR2: MNHNS, SASEGT. The CDR3 DNA is TGTGCCAGCAGTGAAGCGTATGGGGGCCTTCCTAATGAAAAACTGTTTTTT. It yields the protein CASSEAYGGLPNEKLFF.

The table lists this clone with a few counts. V usage is TRBV6-1 and J usage is TRBJ2-7; 7 positions agree with TRBD1. The V and J ends lost 11 bases and 3 bases, in that order; junction bases with no gene match: 16. The CDR3 totals 15 residues. CDR1 and CDR2 from the germline V gene are MNHNS and SASEGT. This CDR3 reads CAAGLVETGYYEQYF. The CDR3 DNA reads as TGTGCCGCGGGCCTCGTCGAGACAGGGTACTACGAGCAGTACTTC.

The V gene is TRBV6-5, the J gene TRBJ1-2, with D maybe TRBD1 (5 bases). The CDR3 is 16 residues long. The V gene lost 2 bases and the J gene lost 4 bases, with 17 bases spanning the gap. Germline lookup yields CDR1 MNHEY and CDR2 SVGAGI. The CDR3 DNA follows: TGTGCCAGCAGTTACACCCCCGCAGGGAGGGTCTATGGCTACACCTTC. This gives the protein CASSYTPAGRVYGYTF.

This clone was seen more than once but under ten times. The chain is built from TRBV18 and TRBJ2-1; D is undetermined. This CDR3 is 14 amino acids long. The V gene's germline CDR1 is KGHSH and CDR2 LQKENI. V lost 6 bases, J lost 4 bases, and 13 bases lay in between. CDR3 nucleotides: TGTGCCAGCTCCGGCGCCCCCCTATACAATGAGCAGTTCTTC. Translation gives CASSGAPLYNEQFF.

This clone was seen only a few times. The rearrangement joins TRBV6-6 to TRBJ1-6, with TRBD1 identical over 7 bases. The ends lost 7 bases at V and 7 bases at J; junction bases unmatched: 4. Per germline, CDR1 MNHNY and CDR2 SVGAGI (reference sequence). This CDR3 has 13 residues. CDR3 in amino acids: CASNQGGNSPLHF. The CDR3 region has the DNA TGTGCCAGCAATCAGGGGGGCAATTCACCCCTCCACTTT.

This clone occurred a few times. This chain links TRBV9 with TRBJ2-1; no clear D. Germline V CDR1 and CDR2: SGDLS, YYNGEE. The CDR3 runs to 15 residues. V lost 0 bases, J lost 6 bases, and 13 bases lay in between. CDR3 bases: TGTGCCAGCAGCGTAGCTGGTGCCTCAGCCAATGAGCAGTTCTTC. It encodes CASSVAGASANEQFF.

The chain uses TRBV11-2 and TRBJ1-2; maybe TRBD1 (6 bases). Trimming took 10 bases from V and 5 from J, leaving 23 bases between them. The germline V gene has CDR1 SGHAT and CDR2 FQNNGV. The CDR3 runs 15 residues. The CDR3 is CATRRQAPAAYGYTF. CDR3 DNA sequence: TGTGCCACGCGACGACAGGCCCCGGCAGCGTATGGCTACACCTTC.

With respect to this clone: The junction differs from germline at one of its ends, possibly a read error. The chain recombines TRBV5-1 with TRBJ1-5; no clear D. The CDR3 is made up of 14 amino acids. Per the germline V gene, CDR1 is SGHRS and CDR2 is YFSETQ. The CDR3 DNA follows: TGTGCCAGCAGCTTAACGGGGTTCAATCAGCCCCAGCATTTT. It encodes CASSLTGFNQPQHF.

This chain connects TRBV14 to TRBJ2-5; D unclear. V was clipped by 5 bases and J by 4 bases, with 11 bases between them. CDR3 length: 13 residues. The V gene's germline CDR1 is SGHDN and CDR2 FVKESK. The CDR3 bases are TGTGCCAGCAGCGCGCTAGTCCGAGAGACCCAGTACTTC. This encodes CASSALVRETQYF.

The chain recombines TRBV27 with TRBJ1-6; TRBD1 might be the D (5 bases). CDR3 length equals 14 residues. V lost 6 bases and J lost 6, with 12 bases in between. Germline CDR1 is MNHEY and CDR2 is SMNVEV (reference sequence). The CDR3 DNA reads TGTGCCAGCAGCTACCGACAGTTTAATTCACCCCTCCACTTT. Its translation is CASSYRQFNSPLHF.

J is TRBJ2-3 and V is TRBV5-1; 9 nucleotides align to TRBD1. After removal of 4 bases from V and 2 bases from J, the junction contained 8 bases not matched to a gene. This CDR3 region has 16 residues. Per the germline V gene, CDR1 is SGHRS and CDR2 is YFSETQ. CDR3 nucleotide sequence: TGCGCCAGCAGCACCGGGACAGGGATGATCACAGATACGCAGTATTTT. It yields the protein CASSTGTGMITDTQYF.

The chain links TRBV10-3 to TRBJ2-7; D is undetermined. V lost 0 bases and J 5 bases, leaving 11 bases between the germline ends. CDR1 is ENHRY and CDR2 is SYGVKD in the germline V gene. The CDR3 contains 14 residues. CDR3 sequence (DNA): TGTGCCATCAGTGAGTCGATATCTGAACACGAGCAGTACTTC. This codes for CAISESISEHEQYF.

The chain is built from TRBV18 and TRBJ1-2; TRBD1 is a possible D gene (6 bases). The CDR3 consists of 13 residues. V was pared by 9 bases and J by 4 bases, with 15 bases between. The germline CDR1 and CDR2 sequences are KGHSH and LQKENI. CDR3 loop: CASGGLSSYGYTF. DNA for the CDR3: TGTGCCAGTGGGGGGCTATCCAGCTATGGCTACACCTTC.

V and J are TRBV13 and TRBJ2-1; TRBD1 might be the D (6 bases). V dropped 5 bases and J dropped 2 bases, with 13 bases sitting between them. The germline gives CDR1 PRHDT, CDR2 FYEKMQ (reference sequence). CDR3 length: 15 residues. CDR3 residues: CASSQDSSTYNEQFF. CDR3 sequence (DNA): TGTGCCAGCAGCCAGGACAGCAGCACCTACAATGAGCAGTTCTTC.

V is TRBV27 and J is TRBJ2-4; D is undetermined. From germline, CDR1 is MNHEY and CDR2 SMNVEV (reference sequence). V gave up 3 bases and J gave up 2 bases, with 11 bases separating them. The CDR3 is 15 residues long. The CDR3 DNA sequence: TGTGCCAGCAGTTTCTCCCATCAATCCAAAAACATTCAGTACTTC. It translates to CASSFSHQSKNIQYF.

The V call is TRBV10-3, the J call TRBJ2-1, with 8 positions matching TRBD2. The CDR3 spans 16 residues. Germline V CDR1 and CDR2: ENHRY, SYGVKD. V gave up 6 bases and J gave up 6 bases; unmatched junction bases: 13. The CDR3 sequence: CAISGTGGLAFNEQFF. The CDR3 DNA follows: TGTGCCATCAGCGGGACGGGCGGACTAGCTTTCAATGAGCAGTTCTTC.

This clone was found a few times. This chain connects TRBV30 to TRBJ1-6; the match to TRBD1 covers 12 bases. Germline V CDR1 and CDR2: GTSNPN, SVGIG (reference sequence). The V gene end was trimmed by 5 bases and the J gene end by 7 bases; junction bases not matched to a gene: 0. The CDR3 is made up of 13 amino acids. The CDR3 bases are TGTGCCTGGGGGACAGGGGGCAATTCACCCCTCCACTTT. Its translation: CAWGTGGNSPLHF.

The chain couples TRBV20-1 to TRBJ2-1; a possible D gene is TRBD1 (6 bases). Germline lookup yields CDR1 DFQATT and CDR2 SNEGSKA (reference sequence). V was cut by 6 bases and J by 15 bases, with 18 bases left in between. The CDR3 loop spans 11 amino acids. The CDR3 DNA is TGCAGTGCACCTGACAGGTGGGATGTGTTCTTC. It codes for CSAPDRWDVFF.

The CDR3: CASSLGRGLNTEAFF. The CDR3, as DNA: TGTGCCAGCAGCTTAGGTAGGGGGTTGAACACTGAAGCTTTCTTT. The rearrangement joins TRBV11-3 to TRBJ1-1, with D possibly TRBD1 on 6 matching bases. Trimming pared 1 base from V and 0 bases from J, leaving 9 bases between. The germline V gene encodes CDR1 SGHNT and CDR2 YENEEA. This CDR3 has 15 amino acids.

The gene calls are TRBV18 and TRBJ1-4; no clear D gene. Germline V gene data show CDR1 as KGHSH and CDR2 as LQKENI. With 3 bases removed from V and 8 bases from J, the gap between germline ends came to 13 bases. CDR3 length: 14 residues. CDR3 in amino acids: CASSPGRQEEKLFF. In DNA form, the CDR3 reads TGTGCCAGCTCACCTGGACGGCAGGAGGAAAAACTGTTTTTT.